The rows below give T cell receptor beta chains drawn from one sample of a study of control samples from healthy donors and cancer patients. Produced via immunoSEQ multiplex PCR; TCRdb's table is partial and in-frame only. In the table there are roughly 130,000 clones, 80% to 95% of which are singletons. Sequencing input: blood. The receptor source for this set is a young man in good health. CDR3s include the opening cysteine and the closing phenylalanine or tryptophan. D genes are given only for firm matches. Not all rows give a size; the values are once, few, many and, for expanded clones, a class.

CDR3nt	CDR3aa	j_gene	v_gene	d_gene	abundance
TGTGCCAGCAGTGACTCATGCCTCCGGAATGAAAAACTGTTTTTT	CASSDSCLRNEKLFF	TRBJ1-4	TRBV6-4	NA	NA
TGTGCCAGCAGTTTCCCGGGGGTCTACGAGCAGTACTTC	CASSFPGVYEQYF	TRBJ2-7	TRBV12-3/TRBV12-4	NA	NA
TGTGCCAGCGACCTCCCCGACACTGAAGCTTTCTTT	CASDLPDTEAFF	TRBJ1-1	TRBV2	NA	NA
TGTGCCAGTTCCCCCGATAACAGCAATCAGCCCCAGCATTTT	CASSPDNSNQPQHF	TRBJ1-5	TRBV19	NA	NA
TGTGCCTGGGAGAGGGACCCCAATCAGCCCCAGCATTTT	CAWERDPNQPQHF	TRBJ1-5	TRBV30	NA	few
TGCGCCAGCAGCTCCCCCGGGGAAGGGGATGGGGGCTACACCTTC	CASSSPGEGDGGYTF	TRBJ1-2	TRBV5-1	NA	NA
TGCGCCAGCAGCTACGGACAGGGGGACGAGACCCAGTACTTC	CASSYGQGDETQYF	TRBJ2-5	TRBV5-1	TRBD1	NA
TGTGCCAGCGGGACCCGGGACTTTATCTACGAGCAGTACTTC	CASGTRDFIYEQYF	TRBJ2-7	TRBV13	NA	NA
TGTGCCAGCAGCGTAGCAGGGGCCTCTGGAAACACCATATATTTT	CASSVAGASGNTIYF	TRBJ1-3	TRBV9	NA	NA
TGTGCCAGCAGTGAGCCGGGACTAGCGTTGAATGAGCAGTTCTTC	CASSEPGLALNEQFF	TRBJ2-1	TRBV6-1	TRBD2	NA
TGCGCCAGCAGCTTGGGGGCTGCCGGGACAAGGCAGCACTGGGTCTCCTACAATGAGCAGTTCTTC	CASSLGAAGTRQHWVSYNEQFF	TRBJ2-1	TRBV5-1	NA	NA
TGCAGTCCGAAGGGGGATACGCAGTATTTT	CSPKGDTQYF	TRBJ2-3	TRBV20-1	NA	NA
TGTGCCAGCAGTCACAGGGACTCCGGGGAGCTGTTTTTT	CASSHRDSGELFF	TRBJ2-2	TRBV27	NA	NA
TGTGCCAGCAGCTTGAGGACAGGGCAAACCTACGAGCAGTACTTC	CASSLRTGQTYEQYF	TRBJ2-7	TRBV11-1	TRBD1	few
TGTGCCAGCAGGCGAGCCGGGACAGGGTTTGTCAACACCGGGGAGCTGTTTTTT	CASRRAGTGFVNTGELFF	TRBJ2-2	TRBV7-9	TRBD1	NA
TGTGCCAGCAGCTTGGAGTGGGGCACAGATACGCAGTATTTT	CASSLEWGTDTQYF	TRBJ2-3	TRBV5-5	NA	NA
TGTGCCAGCAGTGTCCAGGGCGCGAACACCGGGGAGCTGTTTTTT	CASSVQGANTGELFF	TRBJ2-2	TRBV25-1	NA	NA
TGTGCCAGCAGCGTAGAGGGGACAGCTAGTCACTACGAGCAGTACTTC	CASSVEGTASHYEQYF	TRBJ2-7	TRBV9	TRBD1	NA
TGCAGCGTTAACGGGGGGGCCTTTCCTGAGCAGTTCTTC	CSVNGGAFPEQFF	TRBJ2-1	TRBV29-1	TRBD2	NA
TGTGCCAGCAGCCGCCATGGGGGGCGGGATTCACCCCTCCACTTT	CASSRHGGRDSPLHF	TRBJ1-6	TRBV14	NA	NA
TGTGCCAGCAGTCGGATCCGGACTAGCGGGAGCCCAAGTAGCTCCTACAATGAGCAGTTCTTC	CASSRIRTSGSPSSSYNEQFF	TRBJ2-1	TRBV6-6	TRBD2	NA
TGTGCCAGCTGGAGGGCCGCATCAGTTTATAGCAATCAGCCCCAGCATTTT	CASWRAASVYSNQPQHF	TRBJ1-5	TRBV21-1	NA	once